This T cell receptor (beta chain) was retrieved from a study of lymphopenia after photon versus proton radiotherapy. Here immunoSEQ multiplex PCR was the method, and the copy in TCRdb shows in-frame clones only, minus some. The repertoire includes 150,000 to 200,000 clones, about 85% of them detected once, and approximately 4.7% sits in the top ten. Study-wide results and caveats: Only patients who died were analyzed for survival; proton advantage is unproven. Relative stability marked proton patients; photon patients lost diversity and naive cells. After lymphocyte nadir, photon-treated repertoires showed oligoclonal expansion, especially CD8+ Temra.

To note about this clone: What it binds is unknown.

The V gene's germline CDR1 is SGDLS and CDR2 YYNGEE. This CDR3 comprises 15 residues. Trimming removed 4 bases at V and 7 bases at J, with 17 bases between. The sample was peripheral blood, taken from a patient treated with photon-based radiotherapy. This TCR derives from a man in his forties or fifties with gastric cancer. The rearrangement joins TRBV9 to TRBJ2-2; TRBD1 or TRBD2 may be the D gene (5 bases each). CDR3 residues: CASSPDEGFGGELFF. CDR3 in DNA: TGTGCCAGCAGCCCAGATGAGGGGTTTGGCGGGGAGCTGTTTTTT.